These T cell receptor beta chains were read from a single sample in a study of shared clonotypes between healthy human individuals. Measured with immunoSEQ multiplex PCR; TCRdb has only the in-frame clones, and not every one. In the table there are some 900,000 clones, approximately 80% of which are singletons. The sample comprised memory CD4+ T cells sorted from blood. All receptors come from a man in his late teens or twenties in good health. The CDR3 runs from the conserved cysteine through the conserved F or W. The order of the fields is D gene, V gene, clone size, J gene, CDR3 DNA, CDR3 protein. The D gene is left open where the match is weak. Not all rows give a size; the values are once, few, many and, for expanded clones, a class.

d_call: -
v_call: TRBV5-1
clone_size: few
j_call: TRBJ1-6
cdr3_nt: TGCGCCAGCAGCTTTACTGAGAATTCACCCCTCCACTTT
cdr3_aa: CASSFTENSPLHF

d_call: -
v_call: TRBV11-2
clone_size: -
j_call: TRBJ2-3
cdr3_nt: TGTGCCAGCAGCTTAGGTAGCTTTCGGGTCACAGATACGCAGTATTTT
cdr3_aa: CASSLGSFRVTDTQYF

d_call: -
v_call: TRBV7-3
clone_size: -
j_call: TRBJ2-5
cdr3_nt: TGTGCCACCTCGAGGAGTAACCAAGAGACCCAGTACTTC
cdr3_aa: CATSRSNQETQYF

d_call: -
v_call: TRBV28
clone_size: -
j_call: TRBJ1-1
cdr3_nt: TGTGCCAGCAGTTTAAGTTCAGTTAGAACTGAAGCTTTCTTT
cdr3_aa: CASSLSSVRTEAFF

d_call: -
v_call: TRBV6-1
clone_size: -
j_call: TRBJ1-2
cdr3_nt: TGTGCCAGCAGGACCTCGGGCAACTATGGCTACACCTTC
cdr3_aa: CASRTSGNYGYTF

d_call: -
v_call: TRBV5-5
clone_size: -
j_call: TRBJ1-1
cdr3_nt: TGTGCCAGCAGCTCGGTAGGGGGAACGGGCACTGAAGCTTTCTTT
cdr3_aa: CASSSVGGTGTEAFF

d_call: -
v_call: TRBV9
clone_size: -
j_call: TRBJ1-6
cdr3_nt: TGTGCCAGCAGCGTAGGGGGTGCCCAGAATTCACCCCTCCACTTT
cdr3_aa: CASSVGGAQNSPLHF

d_call: TRBD1
v_call: TRBV18
clone_size: -
j_call: TRBJ1-4
cdr3_nt: TGTGCCGGCAGGGGGTTTCGTGAAAAACTGTTTTTT
cdr3_aa: CAGRGFREKLFF

d_call: -
v_call: TRBV5-8
clone_size: -
j_call: TRBJ2-7
cdr3_nt: TGTGCCAGCAGCTTGGGGCAGATCTACGAGCAGTACTTC
cdr3_aa: CASSLGQIYEQYF

d_call: TRBD1
v_call: TRBV28
clone_size: -
j_call: TRBJ2-7
cdr3_nt: TGTGCCAGCAGCTGGTCCTGGACAGGGGGGACCTACGAGCAGTACTTC
cdr3_aa: CASSWSWTGGTYEQYF